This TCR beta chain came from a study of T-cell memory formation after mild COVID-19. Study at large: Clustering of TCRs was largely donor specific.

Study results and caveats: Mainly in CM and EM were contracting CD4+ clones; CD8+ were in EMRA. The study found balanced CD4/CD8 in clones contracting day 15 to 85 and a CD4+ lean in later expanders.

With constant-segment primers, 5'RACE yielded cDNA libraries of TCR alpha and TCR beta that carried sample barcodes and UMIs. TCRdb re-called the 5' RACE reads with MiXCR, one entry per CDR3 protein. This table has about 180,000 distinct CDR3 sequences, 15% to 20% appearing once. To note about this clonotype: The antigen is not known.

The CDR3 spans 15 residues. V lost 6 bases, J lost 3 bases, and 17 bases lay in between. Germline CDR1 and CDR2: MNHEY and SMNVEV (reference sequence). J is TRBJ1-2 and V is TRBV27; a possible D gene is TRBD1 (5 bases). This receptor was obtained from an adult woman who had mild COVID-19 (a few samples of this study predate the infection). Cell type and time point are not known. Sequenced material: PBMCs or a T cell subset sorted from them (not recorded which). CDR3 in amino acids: CASSQRGVTDYGYTF. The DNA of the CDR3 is TGTGCCAGCAGCCAACGAGGGGTGACTGACTATGGCTACACCTTC.